The 32 T cell receptor beta chains below all came from one sample that was sequenced in a study of cytomegalovirus exposure and HLA in healthy donors. This PCR relied on a set of 60 Vbeta primers and 13 Jbeta primers. Here immunoSEQ multiplex PCR was the method, and the copy in TCRdb shows in-frame clones only, minus some. The sample yields about 140,000 clones, approximately 80% seen once. The sequenced sample was PBMCs. The receptors shown here come from a woman aged 40 to 50 in good health and CMV-seronegative.

The chain uses TRBV28 and TRBJ2-7; 7 positions agree with TRBD2. The J segment lost 5 bases and the V segment lost 5 bases, leaving 9 bases of the junction unmatched. This CDR3 spans 14 amino acids. Germline-derived CDR1 and CDR2 are MDHEN and SYDVKM. The DNA for the CDR3 is TGTGCCAGCAGTCCCCTCGGGGGGTACCACGAGCAGTACTTC. It codes for CASSPLGGYHEQYF.

A few counts support this clone. The chain couples TRBV5-4 to TRBJ1-1; TRBD1 matches 7 bases. In germline, CDR1 is SGHNT, CDR2 YYREEE (reference sequence). V lost 3 bases and J lost 5; bases outside the gene matches: 4. The CDR3 is 13 amino acids. Here the CDR3 reads CASSSGQVTEAFF. The CDR3 coding sequence is TGTGCCAGCAGCTCAGGACAGGTTACTGAAGCTTTCTTT.

Notes on this clone: The junction does not match germline at one end; this may be a read error. The chain links TRBV7-9 to TRBJ1-5, with TRBD1 matching over 9 bases. CDR1 is SEHNR, CDR2 FQNEAQ, per germline (reference sequence). The CDR3 covers 13 residues. The chain's CDR3 is CSSSTGGDQPQHF. The CDR3 DNA is TGTTCCAGCAGCACAGGGGGCGACCAGCCCCAGCATTTT.

The chain uses TRBV7-8 and TRBJ2-7, with TRBD2 identical over 7 bases. CDR1 is SGHVS and CDR2 is FQNEAQ in the germline V gene. The CDR3 covers 14 residues. V was clipped by 5 bases and J by 0 bases; unmatched bases: 4. The CDR3 nucleotides are TGTGCCAGCAGCCGGGGGGTGATCTCCTACGAGCAGTACTTC. Translating gives CASSRGVISYEQYF.

This clone was seen a few times. The V call is TRBV4-1, the J call TRBJ1-5; TRBD1 agrees at 11 bases. CDR3 size: 17 residues. Trimming at V came to 1 base and at J to 5 bases, leaving 7 bases not matched to a gene. Germline V gene data show CDR1 as MGHRA and CDR2 as YSYEKL. CDR3 coding DNA: TGCGCCAGCAGCCAAGCGGGGACAGGGGGGCGGCATCAGCCCCAGCATTTT. Protein: CASSQAGTGGRHQPQHF.

This chain connects TRBV7-3 to TRBJ2-1, with 9 nucleotides matching TRBD2. The CDR3 is 14 amino acids. V lost 3 bases and J lost 9; bases outside the gene matches: 6. Germline V gene sequence: CDR1 SGHTA, CDR2 FQGTGA. In DNA, the CDR3 is TGTGCCAGCAGCTTTGCGGGGGGGCCGGGTGAGCAGTTCTTC. As protein: CASSFAGGPGEQFF.

This rearrangement joins TRBV18 to TRBJ1-1; D perhaps matches TRBD1 (5 bases). Germline assignment: CDR1 KGHSH and CDR2 LQKENI. This CDR3 is built from 12 residues. V was clipped by 6 bases and J by 6 bases, with 11 bases between them. CDR3 amino acids: CASSPGVPEAFF. The DNA of the CDR3 is TGTGCCAGCTCGCCGGGGGTCCCTGAAGCTTTCTTT.

This rearrangement joins TRBV19 to TRBJ2-7, with a tentative D call TRBD2 (6 bases). The germline V gene has CDR1 LNHDA and CDR2 SQIVND (reference sequence). The CDR3 covers 16 residues. Trimming removed 0 bases from V and 1 base from J, with 13 bases in between. Written as DNA, the CDR3 is TGTGCCAGTAGTATAGATGGTAATAGCGGTTCCTACGAGCAGTACTTC. Its translation: CASSIDGNSGSYEQYF.

V usage is TRBV7-8 and J usage is TRBJ2-5, with 11 bases identical to TRBD2. Matching the DNA end better, TRBJ2-7 makes the J call doubtful. This CDR3 spans 16 amino acids. CDR1 and CDR2 from the germline V gene are SGHVS and FQNEAQ. The CDR3: CASSPDTSGRSYEQYF. The DNA for the CDR3 is TGTGCCAGCAGCCCGGATACTAGCGGGAGATCCTACGAGCAGTACTTC.

V is TRBV11-2 and J is TRBJ2-1; 7 bases agree with TRBD1. The CDR3 consists of 14 residues. The V segment lost 6 bases and the J segment 12 bases; nucleotides outside the gene matches: 14. Germline V gene data show CDR1 as SGHAT and CDR2 as FQNNGV. The CDR3 protein is CASRQPGQIVWQFF. CDR3 DNA: TGTGCCAGCAGACAGCCGGGACAGATAGTTTGGCAGTTCTTC.

Only one count was recorded for this clone. The J gene is TRBJ2-7, the V gene TRBV11-1; 10 positions match TRBD2. The CDR3 loop spans 16 amino acids. V lost 3 bases and J lost 3; bases outside the gene matches: 8. CDR1 SGHAT and CDR2 FQDESV come from the germline V gene (reference sequence). CDR3 in amino acids: CASSLASGGLNYEQYF. The CDR3 nucleotides read TGTGCCAGCAGCTTGGCTAGCGGGGGTCTAAACTACGAGCAGTACTTC. Complete variable domain (other parts from reference TRBV11-1 and TRBJ2-7): EAEVAQSPRYKITEKSQAVAFWCDPISGHATLYWYRQILGQGPELLVQFQDESVVDDSQLPKDRFSAERLKGVDSTLKIQPAELGDSAMYLCASSLASGGLNYEQYFGPGTRLTVT.

The chain carries TRBV28 and TRBJ2-2, with 7 bases lining up with TRBD1. CDR3 size: 14 residues. Germline CDR1 MDHEN, CDR2 SYDVKM. V dropped 6 bases and J dropped 6; count of bases not matched to a gene: 7. The CDR3 bases are TGTGCCAGCAGACCTGGGACAGAGTCCGGGGAGCTGTTTTTT. Amino acids: CASRPGTESGELFF. The entire variable domain, with the rest obtained from reference TRBV28 and TRBJ2-2, is as follows: DVKVTQSSRYLVKRTGEKVFLECVQDMDHENMFWYRQDPGLGLRLIYFSYDVKMKEKGDIPEGYSVSREKKERFSLILESASTNQTSMYLCASRPGTESGELFFGEGSRLTVL.

The chain has TRBV18 and TRBJ2-7, with TRBD1 identical over 8 bases. V was pared by 6 bases and J by 1 base, with 5 bases of the junction left unmatched. The CDR3 has 14 residues. CDR1 KGHSH and CDR2 LQKENI come from the germline V gene. The CDR3, as DNA: TGTGCCAGCTCGCCTGGACAGGGTTCCTACGAGCAGTACTTC. Translated: CASSPGQGSYEQYF.

This clone turned up a few times. The chain links TRBV14 to TRBJ2-1, with D unclear. V was clipped by 6 bases and J by 4 bases, with 10 bases between them. The CDR3 runs to 13 residues. Germline lookup yields CDR1 SGHDN and CDR2 FVKESK. This chain's CDR3 is CASSSGPYNEQFF. In DNA form, the CDR3 reads TGTGCCAGCAGTTCGGGTCCATACAATGAGCAGTTCTTC.

The chain joins TRBV28 to TRBJ2-7; 7 bases are shared with TRBD1. V gave up 7 bases and J gave up 11 bases; unmatched junction bases: 14. The germline CDR1 and CDR2 sequences are MDHEN and SYDVKM. The CDR3 spans 13 residues. The CDR3 loop reads CASKGDSPHGKYF. CDR3 bases: TGTGCCAGCAAGGGGGACAGTCCCCACGGAAAGTACTTC.

The V call is TRBV6-5, the J call TRBJ1-4; no reliable D call. The germline CDR1 and CDR2 sequences are MNHEY and SVGAGI. The CDR3 extends over 15 amino acids. V lost 6 bases to trimming and J lost 0 bases, with 11 bases between them. The CDR3: CASSPNIATNEKLFF. The CDR3 DNA follows: TGTGCCAGCAGCCCTAATATTGCAACTAATGAAAAACTGTTTTTT.

V is TRBV4-2 and J is TRBJ2-1, with 11 bases that match TRBD2. The J segment lost 7 bases and the V segment lost 4 bases, leaving 9 bases of the junction unmatched. Germline V lookup: CDR1 LGHNA, CDR2 YNFKEQ. The CDR3 runs to 16 residues. The CDR3 reads CASSLMPLAGGNEQFF. CDR3 sequence (DNA): TGTGCCAGCAGCCTAATGCCTCTAGCGGGAGGAAATGAGCAGTTCTTC.

This clone was seen once. The J gene is TRBJ1-3, the V gene TRBV28; unclear D gene. Germline assignment: CDR1 MDHEN and CDR2 SYDVKM. Between the trimmed V and J ends, which lost 1 base and 0 bases, there was a span of 4 bases. The CDR3 totals 14 residues. The CDR3 protein is CASSLSISGNTIYF. The CDR3 DNA sequence: TGTGCCAGCAGTTTATCCATCTCTGGAAACACCATATATTTT.

The chain employs TRBV28 and TRBJ1-2, with a tentative D call TRBD1 (6 bases). CDR1 is MDHEN, CDR2 SYDVKM, per germline. CDR3 size: 13 residues. Trimming took 5 bases from V and 1 from J, leaving 8 bases between them. The CDR3 DNA sequence: TGTGCCAGCAGTACGGACAGTAACTATGGCTACACCTTC. Translating it yields CASSTDSNYGYTF.

The rearrangement uses TRBV13 and TRBJ2-5, with 10 bases matching TRBD2. CDR1 is PRHDT and CDR2 is FYEKMQ in the germline V gene (reference sequence). The CDR3 totals 17 residues. With V trimmed by 2 bases and J by 0 bases, 6 bases remained unmatched. Here the CDR3 DNA reads TGTGCCAGCAGCTTATCTAGACTAGCGGGCAACCAAGAGACCCAGTACTTC. This translates into CASSLSRLAGNQETQYF.

This clone occurred a few times. The chain is built from TRBV2 and TRBJ2-3, with D perhaps matching TRBD1 (6 bases). With 2 bases removed from V and 2 bases from J, the gap between germline ends came to 14 bases. From germline, CDR1 is SNHLY and CDR2 FYNNEI. The CDR3 extends over 16 amino acids. This CDR3 is CASSESLTGLTDTQYF. DNA for the CDR3: TGTGCCAGCAGTGAATCTCTAACAGGGCTCACAGATACGCAGTATTTT.

This clone showed up just once. This chain connects TRBV5-4 to TRBJ2-3; D might be TRBD2 (5 bases). Germline CDR1 SGHNT, CDR2 YYREEE (reference sequence). CDR3 size: 15 residues. V gave up 4 bases and J gave up 2 bases, with 14 bases separating them. CDR3 sequence (DNA): TGTGCCAGCAGCCCTGGACTCCTAGTCACAGATACGCAGTATTTT. Its protein is CASSPGLLVTDTQYF. The complete variable domain, with remaining parts taken from reference TRBV5-4 and TRBJ2-3, reads ETGVTQSPTHLIKTRGQQVTLRCSSQSGHNTVSWYQQALGQGPQFIFQYYREEENGRGNFPPRFSGLQFPNYSSELNVNALELDDSALYLCASSPGLLVTDTQYFGPGTRLTVL.

The chain employs TRBV7-8 and TRBJ2-5; D might be TRBD2 (6 bases). The CDR3 runs 15 residues. V lost 1 base to trimming and J lost 0 bases, with 9 bases between them. Germline loops: CDR1 SGHVS, CDR2 FQNEAQ. This CDR3 reads CASSLGPGDQETQYF. The CDR3 nucleotides are TGTGCCAGCAGCTTAGGTCCGGGGGACCAAGAGACCCAGTACTTC. The variable domain in full, with the rest retrieved from reference TRBV7-8 and TRBJ2-5, is GAGVSQSPRYKVAKRGQDVALRCDPISGHVSLFWYQQALGQGPEFLTYFQNEAQLDKSGLPSDRFFAERPEGSVSTLKIQRTQQEDSAVYLCASSLGPGDQETQYFGPGTRLLVL.

The V call is TRBV4-3, the J call TRBJ1-2; TRBD1 is a possible D gene (6 bases). Germline V CDR1 and CDR2: LGHNA, YSLEER. There are 16 residues in the CDR3. V was clipped by 0 bases and J by 5 bases, with 16 bases between them. CDR3 in DNA: TGCGCCAGCAGCCAAGAGGCGTGGGGGCGCGGGTATGGCTACACCTTC. Amino acids: CASSQEAWGRGYGYTF.

Regarding this clone: The junction does not match germline at one end; this may be a read error. The V gene is TRBV7-9, the J gene TRBJ2-5; 14 nucleotides line up with TRBD2. CDR3 length: 17 amino acids. Germline loops: CDR1 SEHNR, CDR2 FQNEAQ (reference sequence). The CDR3 sequence: CSSSQGLAGGTQETQYF. The CDR3 bases are TGTTCCAGCAGCCAAGGACTAGCGGGAGGAACCCAAGAGACCCAGTACTTC.

The chain uses TRBV11-3 and TRBJ1-2, with D possibly being TRBD1 (6 bases). This CDR3 comprises 14 residues. In germline, CDR1 is SGHNT, CDR2 YENEEA. Deletions cut 5 bases from V and 6 bases from J, with 16 bases between. The CDR3 loop reads CASSPYGGADGYTF. Written as DNA, the CDR3 is TGTGCCAGCAGCCCTTATGGGGGCGCCGATGGCTACACCTTC. Full variable domain (missing parts from reference TRBV11-3 and TRBJ1-2): EAGVVQSPRYKIIEKKQPVAFWCNPISGHNTLYWYLQNLGQGPELLIRYENEEAVDDSQLPKDRFSAERLKGVDSTLKIQPAELGDSAVYLCASSPYGGADGYTFGSGTRLTVV.

There are a few counts of this clone. The rearrangement links TRBV7-2 to TRBJ2-1; D unresolved. In germline, CDR1 is SGHTA, CDR2 FQGNSA. Trimming stripped 5 bases from V and 6 bases from J, with 20 bases between. The CDR3 is made up of 16 amino acids. The CDR3 region is CASSKEVQRPINEQFF. CDR3 nucleotide sequence: TGTGCCAGCAGCAAAGAGGTCCAGCGCCCAATCAATGAGCAGTTCTTC. The full variable domain, rest sourced from reference TRBV7-2 and TRBJ2-1, is GAGVSQSPSNKVTEKGKDVELRCDPISGHTALYWYRQSLGQGLEFLIYFQGNSAPDKSGLPSDRFSAERTGGSVSTLTIQRTQQEDSAVYLCASSKEVQRPINEQFFGPGTRLTVL.

The chain combines TRBV11-3 with TRBJ1-2, with 10 bases matching TRBD1. There are 15 residues in the CDR3. V was clipped by 5 bases and J by 4 bases; unmatched bases: 7. Germline V gene data show CDR1 as SGHNT and CDR2 as YENEEA. CDR3 loop: CASSAGGQGFYGYTF. CDR3 DNA: TGTGCCAGCAGCGCAGGGGGACAGGGGTTCTATGGCTACACCTTC. The entire variable domain, with the rest obtained from reference TRBV11-3 and TRBJ1-2, is as follows: EAGVVQSPRYKIIEKKQPVAFWCNPISGHNTLYWYLQNLGQGPELLIRYENEEAVDDSQLPKDRFSAERLKGVDSTLKIQPAELGDSAVYLCASSAGGQGFYGYTFGSGTRLTVV.

The CDR3 region has the DNA TGTGCCACCAGCAGGTATACAGCTAACTATGGCTACACCTTC. This codes for CATSRYTANYGYTF. The chain has TRBV15 and TRBJ1-2, with D unresolved. Germline CDR1 is LNHNV and CDR2 is YYDKDF (reference sequence). Trimming shortened V by 3 bases and J by 0 bases, and 8 bases separated the two germline ends. This CDR3 contains 14 residues.

The chain joins TRBV7-2 to TRBJ2-5, with D uncertain. The tail of the sequence fits TRBJ2-7 better, so the J call may be wrong. Germline CDR1 and CDR2: SGHTA and FQGNSA. The CDR3 contains 14 residues. This chain's CDR3 is CASSLSRDSYEQYF. The CDR3 region has the DNA TGTGCCAGCAGCTTAAGCAGAGACTCCTACGAGCAGTACTTC.

V usage is TRBV5-1 and J usage is TRBJ2-5, with D hard to call. V shed 0 bases and J shed 2 bases, with 8 bases lying between them. Germline V lookup: CDR1 SGHRS, CDR2 YFSETQ. The CDR3 is 14 residues long. CDR3 sequence (DNA): TGCGCCAGCAGCTTGGGACTGATTCAAGAGACCCAGTACTTC. Its translation: CASSLGLIQETQYF.

The genes are TRBV10-3 and TRBJ2-7; TRBD1 agrees at 11 bases. V gave up 7 bases and J gave up 6 bases; unmatched junction bases: 2. CDR1 is ENHRY and CDR2 is SYGVKD in the germline V gene. CDR3 length equals 12 residues. The CDR3 DNA reads TGTGCCATCATGGACAGGGGGCTCGAGCAGTACTTC. Translation gives CAIMDRGLEQYF.